Shown below are 4 T cell receptor beta chains from a single sample sequenced in a study of cytomegalovirus exposure and HLA in healthy donors. PCR was performed using 60 Vbeta and 13 Jbeta primers. Assay used: immunoSEQ multiplex PCR; TCRdb lists only in-frame clones, some missing. The sample lists about 160,000 clones, roughly 80% occurring once. The sequencing sample was made of PBMCs. These receptors all come from a girl aged 5-17 years in good health and CMV-seropositive.

This clone was observed a handful of times. This sequence joins TRBV2 and TRBJ2-1, with 8 nucleotides matching TRBD1. The germline V gene has CDR1 SNHLY and CDR2 FYNNEI. The CDR3 is 14 residues long. V shed 6 bases and J 6 bases; nucleotides not matched to a gene: 7. The chain's CDR3 is CASSRQGLGNEQFF. The CDR3 DNA reads as TGTGCCAGCAGCCGACAGGGGTTGGGCAATGAGCAGTTCTTC.

This rearrangement joins TRBV28 to TRBJ1-3, with TRBD1 as a possible D gene (5 bases). The CDR3 length is 15 residues. Trimming removed 6 bases from V and 2 bases from J, with 14 bases in between. The germline V gene has CDR1 MDHEN and CDR2 SYDVKM. The CDR3 is CASSSGGEAGNTIYF. CDR3 DNA: TGTGCCAGCAGCTCCGGGGGGGAAGCTGGAAACACCATATATTTT.

This clone appeared once. The CDR3 region is CASSLLFGINQPQHF. DNA of the CDR3: TGTGCCAGCAGTTTATTGTTCGGGATTAATCAGCCCCAGCATTTT. This chain joins TRBV27 and TRBJ1-5; D gene ambiguous. Germline CDR1 reads MNHEY; CDR2 reads SMNVEV (reference sequence). The CDR3 extends over 15 amino acids. Trimming pared 1 base from V and 4 bases from J, leaving 11 bases between.

The chain recombines TRBV28 with TRBJ2-7; D call uncertain. Looked up from germline, CDR1 is MDHEN and CDR2 is SYDVKM. Trimming cost V 3 bases and J 3 bases, with 15 bases left between them. This CDR3 contains 15 residues. The CDR3 region is CASSFFWRYHYEQYF. The CDR3 DNA follows: TGTGCCAGCAGTTTCTTTTGGCGGTACCACTACGAGCAGTACTTC.